The sequence of this TCR beta chain was determined in a study of T cells after yellow fever vaccination. This clonotype has just a few counts. Its antigen is undetermined. TCRdb redid the calling of the 5' RACE reads with MiXCR, one entry per CDR3 protein. Of 350,000 to 450,000 distinct CDR3 sequences listed, approximately 19% are singletons. Study-wide findings and caveats: Primary-vaccination clones mostly resurfaced post-booster (under 98% CD4, around 88% CD8).

The specimen comprised PBMCs, sampled before the yellow fever booster vaccination. The sequence derives from a man in his late teens or twenties who received the YFV17D yellow fever vaccine.

The CDR3 spells CASSLIDSEDGYTF. As DNA, the CDR3 is TGTGCCAGCAGTCTCATTGACAGTGAGGATGGCTACACCTTC. V is TRBV28 and J is TRBJ1-2; tentatively, D is TRBD1 (5 bases). The CDR3 totals 14 residues. Germline assignment: CDR1 MDHEN and CDR2 SYDVKM. V was cut by 5 bases and J by 6 bases, with 16 bases left in between.